Listed here are 8 T cell receptor beta chains from one sample, sequenced in a study of identical twins. MiXCR, applied by TCRdb to the 5' RACE reads, yields one record per CDR3 protein. The sample includes approximately 690,000 distinct CDR3 sequences, 5.5% to 6.5% of them seen just once. The sequenced sample consisted of naive T cells sorted from blood. The receptors were gathered from a young man in good health.

This clonotype has at least ten counts. The junction and the germline gene differ at one end; a read error may be behind it. The gene calls are TRBV18 and TRBJ2-7; TRBD1 agrees at 8 bases. The CDR3 extends over 15 amino acids. Per the germline V gene, CDR1 is KGHSH and CDR2 is LQKENI. CDR3 bases: TGTGCCAGCTCTCCACCGGGACAGGCAACAGGGGGGCAGTACTTC. It yields the protein CASSPPGQATGGQYF. Full variable domain (remainder filled in from reference TRBV18 and TRBJ2-7): NAGVMQNPRHLVRRRGQEARLRCSPMKGHSHVYWYRQLPEEGLKFMVYLQKENIIDESGMPKERFSAEFPKEGPSILRIQQVVRGDSAAYFCASSPPGQATGGQYFGPGTRLTVT.

The chain couples TRBV4-1 to TRBJ1-1; D perhaps matches TRBD1 (6 bases). The CDR3 spans 15 residues. V was trimmed by 0 bases and J by 10 bases, leaving 18 bases between them. Germline CDR1 MGHRA, CDR2 YSYEKL. The CDR3 sequence is CASSQDVVIGGAAFF. The CDR3 nucleotides read TGCGCCAGCAGCCAAGATGTAGTGATCGGGGGGGCAGCTTTCTTT.

In this sample, this clonotype turned up a few times. V and J are TRBV3-1 and TRBJ2-1; D may be TRBD1 (5 bases). This CDR3 region has 17 residues. V lost 4 bases to trimming and J lost 7 bases, with 23 bases between them. Per germline, CDR1 LGHDT and CDR2 YNNKEL (reference sequence). CDR3 bases: TGTGCCAGCAGCCCTTATGGGGCGCGACAGCTAGGGAATGAGCAGTTCTTC. This codes for CASSPYGARQLGNEQFF.

This clonotype has just a few counts. This sequence joins TRBV7-9 and TRBJ2-1; 8 bases map to TRBD1. Germline CDR1 is SEHNR and CDR2 is FQNEAQ (reference sequence). The CDR3 is made up of 12 amino acids. Unmatched junction bases numbered 4, after V lost 5 bases and J lost 10 bases. This CDR3 reads CASSPRTGEQFF. The CDR3 nucleotides are TGTGCCAGCAGCCCCAGGACAGGGGAGCAGTTCTTC.

This clonotype was observed at least ten times. At one end the junction does not follow the germline gene, possibly because of a read error. The chain couples TRBV20-1 to TRBJ1-6; D gene unclear. This CDR3 has 12 amino acids. CDR1 and CDR2 (germline): DFQATT, SNEGSKA (reference sequence). The CDR3 coding sequence is TGCAGTGCCAGAGGTAGTAATTCACCCCTCCACTTT. Protein product: CSARGSNSPLHF.

This CDR3 is CASNNGQNTEAFF. Here the CDR3 DNA reads TGTGCCAGCAATAATGGACAGAACACTGAAGCTTTCTTT. The rearrangement joins TRBV6-1 to TRBJ1-1, with D perhaps matching TRBD1 (5 bases). The germline gives CDR1 MNHNS, CDR2 SASEGT. CDR3 size: 13 residues. V lost 7 bases and J lost 1, with 10 bases in between.

There are a few counts of this clonotype. The rearrangement links TRBV7-6 to TRBJ2-3; 11 bases align to TRBD2. Germline lookup yields CDR1 SGHVS and CDR2 FNYEAQ. Trimming at V came to 4 bases and at J to 4 bases, leaving 7 bases not matched to a gene. The CDR3 loop spans 16 amino acids. CDR3 region: CASSSRRTSGPDTQYF. For the CDR3, the DNA is TGTGCCAGCAGCTCCAGACGGACTAGCGGGCCAGATACGCAGTATTTT.

This clonotype was counted ten times or more. This chain joins TRBV12-3 or TRBV12-4 and TRBJ1-6; TRBD1 matches at 7 bases. The CDR3 is made up of 15 amino acids. V lost 2 bases to trimming and J lost 8 bases; unmatched junction nucleotides: 6. CDR3 DNA sequence: TGTGCCAGCAGTTTAAGAGACAGGGAGGATTCACCCCTCCACTTT. Protein: CASSLRDREDSPLHF.